This T cell receptor (beta chain) was retrieved from a study of cytomegalovirus exposure and HLA in healthy donors. About the research overall: A data release that came early held approximately 85 million unique TCRs from HLA-typed donors. The study, taken as a whole, reports: In a later analysis, TCR association rates varied by HLA locus: DRB1 most, HLA-C fewest. Researchers left out some V segments, among them TRBV6-2 and TRBV6-3, as indistinguishable. In a later analysis, the majority of CMV-associated beta chains seemingly showed HLA restriction.

In the PCR, 60 Vbeta and 13 Jbeta primers were used. Assay used: immunoSEQ multiplex PCR; TCRdb lists only in-frame clones, some missing. The sample lists some 150,000 clones; roughly 78% were seen once. As regards this clone: Its cognate antigen is unknown.

The germline CDR1 and CDR2 sequences are GTSNPN and SVGIG (reference sequence). Trimming took 4 bases from V and 5 from J, leaving 14 bases between them. The CDR3 runs to 14 residues. This chain links TRBV30 with TRBJ2-2, with a tentative D call TRBD2 (5 bases). The TCR was taken from a man aged 18 to 35 in good health and CMV-seropositive. The material sequenced was PBMCs. The CDR3 nucleotides read TGTGCCTGGACGAAGGTGTGGAGGACCGGGGAGCTGTTTTTT. It is translated as CAWTKVWRTGELFF.